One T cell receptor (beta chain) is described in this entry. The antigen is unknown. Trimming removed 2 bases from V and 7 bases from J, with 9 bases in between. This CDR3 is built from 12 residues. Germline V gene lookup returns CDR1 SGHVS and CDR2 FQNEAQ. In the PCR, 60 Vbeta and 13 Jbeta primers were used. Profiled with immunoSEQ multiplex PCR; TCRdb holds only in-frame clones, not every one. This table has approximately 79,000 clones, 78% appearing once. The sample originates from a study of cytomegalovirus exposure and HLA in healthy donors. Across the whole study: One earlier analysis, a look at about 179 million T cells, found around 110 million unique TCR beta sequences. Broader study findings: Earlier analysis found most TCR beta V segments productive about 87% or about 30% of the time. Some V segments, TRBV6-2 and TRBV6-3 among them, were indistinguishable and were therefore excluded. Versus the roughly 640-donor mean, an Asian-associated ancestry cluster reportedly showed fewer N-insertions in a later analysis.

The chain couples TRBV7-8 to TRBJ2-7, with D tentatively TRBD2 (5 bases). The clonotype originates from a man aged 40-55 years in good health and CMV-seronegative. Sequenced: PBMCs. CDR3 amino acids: CASSLRPGEQYF. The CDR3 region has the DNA TGTGCCAGCAGCTTAAGGCCGGGGGAGCAGTACTTC.